This T cell receptor beta chain was identified in a study of T cell responses to AZD1222 COVID-19 vaccine. The study, taken as a whole, reports: Most donors were white British, females outnumbered males, and clonal diversity was possibly underestimated.

Trimming left V 5 bases short and J 5 bases short, with 15 bases between. CDR3 length: 14 amino acids. Germline CDR1 is SGHTA and CDR2 is FQGNSA. The method was immunoSEQ multiplex PCR; TCRdb's version includes in-frame clones alone and lacks a portion of them. Of roughly 97,000 clones in the sample, roughly 88% are singletons; the top ten hold around 9%. With respect to this clone: The antigen remains unidentified.

This chain uses TRBV7-2 with TRBJ1-2, with D unclear. The sample here was peripheral blood, taken on day 0 of AZD1222 vaccination. The TCR originated in an adult in good health. The CDR3 nucleotides are TGTGCCAGCAGCCCCGCGGAGGGCGAGTATGGCTACACCTTC. Translated: CASSPAEGEYGYTF.